The text below deals with one T cell receptor (beta chain). This sample was included in a study of blood T cell repertoires in COVID-19. Study at large: From T cells, B-cell-depleted T cells, or PBMCs came the material, which was cDNA or gDNA.

Some clones are missing from TCRdb's copy, which holds only in-frame ones; the method was immunoSEQ multiplex PCR. The sample contains about 40,000 clones, around 83% of which appear only once. This clonotype was sampled from a woman aged 55 to 70 with acute or convalescent COVID-19. What was sequenced was peripheral blood.

DNA for the CDR3: TGCGCCAGCAGGGGGCAGCCGCCCCTCCACTTT. Translating gives CASRGQPPLHF. The V and J genes are TRBV10-1 and TRBJ1-6, with a weak D call TRBD1 (5 bases). The CDR3 runs to 11 residues. With 6 bases removed from V and 13 bases from J, the gap between germline ends came to 10 bases. Germline CDR1 reads WNHNN; CDR2 reads SYGVQD (reference sequence).